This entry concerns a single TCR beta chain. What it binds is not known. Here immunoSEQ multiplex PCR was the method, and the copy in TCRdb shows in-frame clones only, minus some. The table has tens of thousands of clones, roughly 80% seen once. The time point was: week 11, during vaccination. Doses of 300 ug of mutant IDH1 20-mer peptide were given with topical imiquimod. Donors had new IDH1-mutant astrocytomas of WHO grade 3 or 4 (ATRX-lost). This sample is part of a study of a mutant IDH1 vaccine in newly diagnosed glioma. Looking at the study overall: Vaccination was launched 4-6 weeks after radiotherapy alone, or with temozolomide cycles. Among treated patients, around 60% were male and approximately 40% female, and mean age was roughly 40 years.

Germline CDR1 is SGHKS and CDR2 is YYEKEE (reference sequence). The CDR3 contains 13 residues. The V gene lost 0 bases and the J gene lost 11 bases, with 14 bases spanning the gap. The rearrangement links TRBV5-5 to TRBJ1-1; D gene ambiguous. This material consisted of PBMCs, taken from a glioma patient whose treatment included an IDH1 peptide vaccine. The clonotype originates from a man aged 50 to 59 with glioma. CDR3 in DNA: TGTGCCAGCAGCTTGGGACTCCGATCAGAGGCTTTCTTT. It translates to CASSLGLRSEAFF.